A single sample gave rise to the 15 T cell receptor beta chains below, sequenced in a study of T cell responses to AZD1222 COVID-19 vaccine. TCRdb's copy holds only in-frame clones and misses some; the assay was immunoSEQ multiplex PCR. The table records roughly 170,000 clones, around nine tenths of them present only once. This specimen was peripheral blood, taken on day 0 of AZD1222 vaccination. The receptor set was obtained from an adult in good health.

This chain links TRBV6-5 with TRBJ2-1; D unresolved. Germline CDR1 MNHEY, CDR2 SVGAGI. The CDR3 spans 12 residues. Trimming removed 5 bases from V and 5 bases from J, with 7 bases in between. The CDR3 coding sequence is TGTGCCAGCAGTCCCCGGGACAATGAGCAGTTCTTC. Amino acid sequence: CASSPRDNEQFF.

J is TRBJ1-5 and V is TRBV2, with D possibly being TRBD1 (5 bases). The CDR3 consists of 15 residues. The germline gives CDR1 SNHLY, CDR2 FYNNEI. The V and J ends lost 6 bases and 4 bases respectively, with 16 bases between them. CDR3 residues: CASRPQGIGNQPQHF. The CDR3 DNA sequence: TGTGCCAGCAGACCTCAGGGAATTGGTAATCAGCCCCAGCATTTT.

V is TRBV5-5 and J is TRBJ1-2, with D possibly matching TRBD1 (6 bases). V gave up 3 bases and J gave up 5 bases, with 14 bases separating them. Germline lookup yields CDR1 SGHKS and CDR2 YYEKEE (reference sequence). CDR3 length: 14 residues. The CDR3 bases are TGTGCCAGCAGCTGGGGCAGGGGAGGTTATGGCTACACCTTC. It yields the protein CASSWGRGGYGYTF.

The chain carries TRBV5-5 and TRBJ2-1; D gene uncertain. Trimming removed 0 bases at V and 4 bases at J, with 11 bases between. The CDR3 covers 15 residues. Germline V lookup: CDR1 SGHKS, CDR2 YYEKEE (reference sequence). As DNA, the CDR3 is TGTGCCAGCAGCTTGGCGCCAAGGGCTTACAATGAGCAGTTCTTC. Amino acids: CASSLAPRAYNEQFF. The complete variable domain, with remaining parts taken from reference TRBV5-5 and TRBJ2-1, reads DAGVTQSPTHLIKTRGQQVTLRCSPISGHKSVSWYQQVLGQGPQFIFQYYEKEERGRGNFPDRFSARQFPNYSSELNVNALLLGDSALYLCASSLAPRAYNEQFFGPGTRLTVL.

Here the CDR3 reads CASSHAVRANTEAFF. The CDR3 bases are TGCGCCAGCAGTCATGCAGTGCGGGCGAACACTGAAGCTTTCTTT. The chain has TRBV5-1 and TRBJ1-1, with D unresolved. V lost 5 bases and J lost 1, with 15 bases in between. Looked up from germline, CDR1 is SGHRS and CDR2 is YFSETQ. The CDR3 sequence is 15 residues long.

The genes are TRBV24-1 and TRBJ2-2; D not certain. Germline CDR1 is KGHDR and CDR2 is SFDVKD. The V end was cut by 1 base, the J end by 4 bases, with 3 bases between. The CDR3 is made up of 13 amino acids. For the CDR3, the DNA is TGTGCCACCAGTGATTTTCGCACCGGGGAGCTGTTTTTT. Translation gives CATSDFRTGELFF.

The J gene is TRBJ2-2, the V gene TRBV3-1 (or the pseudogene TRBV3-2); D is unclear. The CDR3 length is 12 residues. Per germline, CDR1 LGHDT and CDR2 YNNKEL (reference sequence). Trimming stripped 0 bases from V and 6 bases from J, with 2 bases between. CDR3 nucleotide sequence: TGTGCCAGCAGCCAAGAGTCCGGGGAGCTGTTTTTT. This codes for CASSQESGELFF.

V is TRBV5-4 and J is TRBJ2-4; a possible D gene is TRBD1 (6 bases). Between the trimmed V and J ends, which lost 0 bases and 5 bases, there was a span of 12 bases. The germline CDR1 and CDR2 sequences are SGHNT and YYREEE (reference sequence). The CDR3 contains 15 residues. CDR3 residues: CASSLDRVGQNIQYF. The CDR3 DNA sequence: TGTGCCAGCAGCTTGGACAGGGTAGGCCAAAACATTCAGTACTTC.

Here the CDR3 DNA reads TGCAGCGTTGGGGACAGCGTTGGCGGCTACACCTTC. Protein: CSVGDSVGGYTF. The V gene is TRBV29-1, the J gene TRBJ1-2, with 7 bases matching TRBD1. The J segment lost 8 bases and the V segment lost 4 bases, leaving 7 bases of the junction unmatched. The V gene's germline CDR1 is SQVTM and CDR2 ANQGSEA. There are 12 residues in the CDR3.

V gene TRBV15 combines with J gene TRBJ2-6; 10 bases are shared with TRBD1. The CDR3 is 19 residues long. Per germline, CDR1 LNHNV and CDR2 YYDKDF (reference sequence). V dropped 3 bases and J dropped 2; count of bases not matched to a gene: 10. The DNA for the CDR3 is TGTGCCACCAGCAGCCTCCCGGGACAGGGGATGACTGGGGCCAACGTCCTGACTTTC. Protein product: CATSSLPGQGMTGANVLTF.

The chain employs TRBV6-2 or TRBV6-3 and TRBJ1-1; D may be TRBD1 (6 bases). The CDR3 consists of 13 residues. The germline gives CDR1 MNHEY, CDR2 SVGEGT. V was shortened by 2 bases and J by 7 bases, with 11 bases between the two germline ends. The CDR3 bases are TGTGCCAGCAGTTACGAAGGACAGCTTGAAGCTTTCTTT. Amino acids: CASSYEGQLEAFF.

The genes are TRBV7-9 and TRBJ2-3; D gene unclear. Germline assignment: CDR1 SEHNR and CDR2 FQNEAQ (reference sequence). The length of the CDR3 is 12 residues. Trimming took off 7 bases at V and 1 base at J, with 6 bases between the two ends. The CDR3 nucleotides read TGTGCCAGCAATAGGGGCACAGATACGCAGTATTTT. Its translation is CASNRGTDTQYF.

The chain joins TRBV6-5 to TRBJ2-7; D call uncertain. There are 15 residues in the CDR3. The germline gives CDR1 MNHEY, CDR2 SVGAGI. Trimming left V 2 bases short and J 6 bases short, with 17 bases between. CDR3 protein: CASSYRVPGSGEQYF. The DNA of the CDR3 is TGTGCCAGCAGTTACCGGGTCCCGGGTTCGGGCGAGCAGTACTTC.

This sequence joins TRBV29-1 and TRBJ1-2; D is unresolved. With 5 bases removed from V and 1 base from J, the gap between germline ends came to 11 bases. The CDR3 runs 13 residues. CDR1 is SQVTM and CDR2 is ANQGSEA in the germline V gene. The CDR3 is CSVKGQDNYGYTF. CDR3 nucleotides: TGCAGCGTTAAAGGCCAAGATAACTATGGCTACACCTTC.

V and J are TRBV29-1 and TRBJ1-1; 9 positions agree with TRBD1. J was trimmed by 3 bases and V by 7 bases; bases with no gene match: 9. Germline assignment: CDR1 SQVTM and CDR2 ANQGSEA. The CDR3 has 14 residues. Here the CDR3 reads CSATNRGRYTEAFF. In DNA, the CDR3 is TGCAGCGCTACAAACAGGGGGCGATACACTGAAGCTTTCTTT.